This T cell receptor beta chain was found in a study of STAT3 mutations in large granular lymphocyte leukemia. Study-wide results and caveats: Every T-cell large granular lymphocyte leukemia patient had at least one immunodominant TCR beta clonotype. Suggested: STAT3 mutation was not the ancestral event for these clonal expansions.

The CDR3 is 15 amino acids. Between the trimmed V and J ends, which lost 0 bases and 3 bases, there was a span of 11 bases. Per the germline V gene, CDR1 is KGHSH and CDR2 is LQKENI. TCRbeta libraries averaged about 40,773 productive templates per sample. The repertoire was sequenced with immunoSEQ multiplex PCR; TCRdb's copy has only in-frame clones and lacks some. The sample has about 5,400 clones, around half seen once. Comment on this clone: Its antigen is still unknown.

The receptor was isolated from a woman in her seventies with T-cell large granular lymphocyte leukemia. Some clones in this sample may be carry-over from other donors' samples. Sequenced material: peripheral blood mononuclear cells. This chain links TRBV18 with TRBJ1-1; D remains unclear. The CDR3 DNA reads as TGTGCCAGCTCACCACCTAAACCCGTGGACACTGAAGCTTTCTTT. It codes for CASSPPKPVDTEAFF. The whole variable domain, filled in from reference TRBV18 and TRBJ1-1, reads NAGVMQNPRHLVRRRGQEARLRCSPMKGHSHVYWYRQLPEEGLKFMVYLQKENIIDESGMPKERFSAEFPKEGPSILRIQQVVRGDSAAYFCASSPPKPVDTEAFFGQGTRLTVV.